The 29 T cell receptor beta chains listed next were all sequenced from one sample in a study of T cell repertoires in cytomegalovirus infection. One entry per CDR3 protein, called by TCRdb with MiXCR from the reads. The sample has around 170,000 distinct CDR3 sequences, about 15% seen once. Sequenced sample: CD8+ T cells from PBMCs. The source of these receptors is a human donor in good health (CMV status not recorded). Some clones in this sample may be carry-over from other donors' samples.

This clonotype was detected many times. The V gene is TRBV7-9, the J gene TRBJ2-7; 7 bases are shared with TRBD1. V was clipped by 2 bases and J by 5 bases; unmatched bases: 6. The CDR3 covers 14 residues. Germline V gene data show CDR1 as SEHNR and CDR2 as FQNEAQ (reference sequence). The CDR3 loop is CASSLPGTENEQYF. CDR3 in DNA: TGTGCCAGCAGCTTACCGGGGACAGAGAACGAGCAGTACTTC.

The chain is built from TRBV7-8 and TRBJ1-5; D is perhaps TRBD1 (5 bases). Trimming removed 0 bases at V and 4 bases at J, with 19 bases between. CDR3 length: 18 amino acids. In germline, CDR1 is SGHVS, CDR2 FQNEAQ. The CDR3 DNA follows: TGTGCCAGCAGCTTAGCTAGGGGCAGGCGGGGGAGAAATCAGCCCCAGCATTTT. This encodes CASSLARGRRGRNQPQHF.

This clonotype was observed a handful of times. V gene TRBV7-2 combines with J gene TRBJ2-7, with 7 bases matching TRBD2. Germline trimming cut 4 bases from V and 2 bases from J; bases unmatched to any gene: 5. Germline V gene sequence: CDR1 SGHTA, CDR2 FQGNSA. The CDR3 spans 14 residues. CDR3 region: CASSSRDYTYEQYF. In nucleotides, the CDR3 is TGTGCCAGCAGCTCCCGGGACTACACCTACGAGCAGTACTTC.

This clonotype appeared a few times. V is TRBV5-6 and J is TRBJ1-5; a possible D gene is TRBD1 (6 bases). The CDR3 totals 15 residues. The V and J ends lost 4 bases and 0 bases respectively, with 11 bases between them. Germline CDR1 SGHDT, CDR2 YYEEEE. The CDR3 nucleotides are TGTGCCAGCAGCGCGCGGACAGATAGCAATCAGCCCCAGCATTTT. It encodes CASSARTDSNQPQHF.

This chain joins TRBV7-9 and TRBJ1-4; 7 positions match TRBD1. This CDR3 has 14 residues. CDR1 is SEHNR, CDR2 FQNEAQ, per germline (reference sequence). The V segment lost 2 bases and the J segment 10 bases; nucleotides outside the gene matches: 7. This CDR3 reads CASSLSGTDGKLFF. DNA for the CDR3: TGTGCCAGCAGCTTATCCGGGACAGACGGAAAACTGTTTTTT.

A single count supports this clonotype. V is TRBV29-1 and J is TRBJ2-7, with D hard to call. The length of the CDR3 is 13 residues. Trimming removed 0 bases at V and 2 bases at J, with 8 bases between. The germline CDR1 and CDR2 sequences are SQVTM and ANQGSEA. CDR3 residues: CSVEDGPTYEQYF. The CDR3, as DNA: TGCAGCGTTGAAGATGGACCCACCTACGAGCAGTACTTC.

This sequence joins TRBV29-1 and TRBJ2-7; D is unresolved. Trimming removed 5 bases from V and 3 bases from J, with 14 bases in between. CDR3 length: 13 residues. Per germline, CDR1 SQVTM and CDR2 ANQGSEA. CDR3 sequence: CSVYGGPDYEQYF. The CDR3 DNA is TGCAGCGTTTATGGCGGTCCGGACTACGAGCAGTACTTC.

Sample share makes this clonotype medium-sized. This sequence joins TRBV11-2 and TRBJ2-3, with 9 bases identical to TRBD2. This CDR3 spans 16 amino acids. Germline-derived CDR1 and CDR2 are SGHAT and FQNNGV. V trimming: 1 base; J trimming: 1 base; junction bases outside the gene matches: 3. Written as DNA, the CDR3 is TGTGCCAGCAGCTTAGGCGGGAGGGCCGGCACAGATACGCAGTATTTT. It encodes CASSLGGRAGTDTQYF.

The sample holds many counts of this clonotype. This chain joins TRBV7-2 and TRBJ2-5; 9 nucleotides match TRBD1. Trimming removed 5 bases from V and 5 bases from J; junction bases left unmatched: 6. Germline values: CDR1 SGHTA, CDR2 FQGNSA. The CDR3 sequence is 14 residues long. The CDR3: CASSGTGRWETQYF. The CDR3 coding sequence is TGTGCCAGCAGCGGGACAGGGAGGTGGGAGACCCAGTACTTC.

This clonotype has only a few counts. V usage is TRBV11-2 and J usage is TRBJ2-1; TRBD2 matches at 7 bases. CDR1 is SGHAT, CDR2 FQNNGV, per germline. The CDR3 extends over 14 amino acids. The V gene end was trimmed by 3 bases and the J gene end by 7 bases; junction bases not matched to a gene: 6. CDR3 residues: CASSFGGDGNEQFF. The CDR3, as DNA: TGTGCCAGCAGCTTTGGGGGGGATGGGAATGAGCAGTTCTTC.

This clonotype came up once. V and J are TRBV4-1 and TRBJ2-1; 9 nucleotides align to TRBD2. J was trimmed by 8 bases and V by 3 bases; bases with no gene match: 8. CDR3 length: 15 amino acids. Germline V gene lookup returns CDR1 MGHRA and CDR2 YSYEKL. The CDR3 bases are TGCGCCAGCAGCCAGCGGGCTAGCGGGGTCTATGAGCAGTTCTTC. Amino acid sequence: CASSQRASGVYEQFF.

V is TRBV12-3 or TRBV12-4 and J is TRBJ2-1; 11 bases line up with TRBD2. V lost 6 bases to trimming and J lost 5 bases; unmatched junction nucleotides: 6. The CDR3 spans 15 residues. CDR3 residues: CASSQGTSGNNEQFF. Here the CDR3 DNA reads TGTGCCAGCAGCCAAGGGACTAGCGGTAACAATGAGCAGTTCTTC.

In its sample, this clonotype was seen many times. The rearrangement links TRBV20-1 to TRBJ1-5, with D maybe TRBD1 (5 bases). There are 15 residues in the CDR3. Per the germline V gene, CDR1 is DFQATT and CDR2 is SNEGSKA (reference sequence). V shed 5 bases and J shed 4 bases, with 18 bases lying between them. The CDR3 sequence is CSARWWGEKNQPQHF. The CDR3 region has the DNA TGCAGTGCTCGGTGGTGGGGGGAGAAGAATCAGCCCCAGCATTTT.

With respect to this clonotype: The junction and the germline gene differ at one end; a read error may be behind it. The chain joins TRBV5-4 to TRBJ1-1, with a weak D call TRBD1 (5 bases). This CDR3 spans 11 amino acids. Germline V CDR1 and CDR2: SGHNT, YYREEE (reference sequence). The CDR3 loop is CASSLDVKGIF. As DNA, the CDR3 is TGTGCCAGCAGCTTGGACGTGAAGGGGATATTT.

This clonotype was recorded a few times. This rearrangement joins TRBV6-5 to TRBJ2-3; TRBD2 agrees at 8 bases. The CDR3 is made up of 16 amino acids. V dropped 8 bases and J dropped 4; count of bases not matched to a gene: 14. Germline V gives CDR1 MNHEY, CDR2 SVGAGI. The CDR3 DNA reads TGTGCCAGCCAAAAGCGGGGGACACCACCCGCAGATACGCAGTATTTT. Its protein product is CASQKRGTPPADTQYF.

The chain uses TRBV7-3 and TRBJ2-7, with TRBD2 as a possible D gene (6 bases). Per the germline V gene, CDR1 is SGHTA and CDR2 is FQGTGA. The CDR3 length is 15 residues. With 3 bases removed from V and 7 bases from J, the gap between germline ends came to 19 bases. The CDR3 DNA reads TGTGCCAGCAGCTTGTCGGCGGGGCCGGTAGGAGAGCAGTACTTC. It codes for CASSLSAGPVGEQYF.

At least ten counts were recorded for this clonotype. The chain links TRBV6-2 or TRBV6-3 to TRBJ2-1; possibly TRBD2 for D (5 bases). Looked up from germline, CDR1 is MNHEY and CDR2 is SVGEGT. This CDR3 contains 14 residues. Trimming cost V 0 bases and J 10 bases, with 13 bases left between them. CDR3 nucleotide sequence: TGTGCCAGCAGTTACTCCTCACTAGTTCCCGAGCAGTTCTTC. This codes for CASSYSSLVPEQFF.

This clonotype was observed a few times. The V and J genes are TRBV5-6 and TRBJ2-7; D perhaps matches TRBD2 (5 bases). Trimming stripped 4 bases from V and 2 bases from J, with 13 bases between. The germline V gene encodes CDR1 SGHDT and CDR2 YYEEEE. CDR3 length: 14 residues. The CDR3 DNA sequence: TGTGCCAGCAGCCCAGGACTGTCCGCCTACGAGCAGTACTTC. Translated, it gives CASSPGLSAYEQYF.

This chain connects TRBV6-6 to TRBJ2-7; 7 bases are a match to TRBD2. Losses at the gene ends were 0 bases for V and 1 base for J; bases not matched to a gene: 6. The CDR3 extends over 16 amino acids. Germline-derived CDR1 and CDR2 are MNHNY and SVGAGI (reference sequence). The CDR3 DNA follows: TGTGCCAGCAGTTACTCGCCGGACGGGGGGTCCTACGAGCAGTACTTC. This sequence encodes CASSYSPDGGSYEQYF.

V gene TRBV2 combines with J gene TRBJ2-2, with TRBD1 matching over 9 bases. The CDR3 is 15 residues long. V was clipped by 0 bases and J by 5 bases; unmatched bases: 1. Germline V gene sequence: CDR1 SNHLY, CDR2 FYNNEI. CDR3 in amino acids: CASSEAGTGTGELFF. For the CDR3, the DNA is TGTGCCAGCAGTGAAGCTGGGACAGGGACCGGGGAGCTGTTTTTT. Based on the CDR3 plus reference TRBV2 and TRBJ2-2, the full variable domain is EPEVTQTPSHQVTQMGQEVILRCVPISNHLYFYWYRQILGQKVEFLVSFYNNEISEKSEIFDDQFSVERPDGSNFTLKIRSTKLEDSAMYFCASSEAGTGTGELFFGEGSRLTVL.

This clonotype was seen a few times. The J gene is TRBJ2-2, the V gene TRBV3-1; no definite D call. V dropped 4 bases and J dropped 6 bases, with 21 bases sitting between them. Germline CDR1 and CDR2: LGHDT and YNNKEL (reference sequence). The CDR3 spans 17 residues. CDR3 nucleotides: TGTGCCAGCAGCCTTCGTGACGGAAGTACCCTTCCCGGGGAGCTGTTTTTT. Encoded protein: CASSLRDGSTLPGELFF.

The V and J genes are TRBV28 and TRBJ2-3; TRBD2 is a possible D gene (6 bases). There are 16 residues in the CDR3. Per germline, CDR1 MDHEN and CDR2 SYDVKM. V was shortened by 3 bases and J by 2 bases, with 15 bases between the two germline ends. The CDR3 DNA sequence: TGTGCCAGCAGTTTCCCGTGGGACTCCAACACAGATACGCAGTATTTT. This sequence encodes CASSFPWDSNTDTQYF.

This clonotype has just a few counts. CDR3 protein: CASSLQISTDTQYF. The CDR3 DNA sequence: TGTGCCAGCAGTTTGCAGATTTCCACAGATACGCAGTATTTT. The gene calls are TRBV28 and TRBJ2-3; D call uncertain. Trimming pared 3 bases from V and 2 bases from J, leaving 9 bases between. This CDR3 contains 14 residues. Germline CDR1 is MDHEN and CDR2 is SYDVKM.

The chain has TRBV20-1 and TRBJ2-7; 7 bases align to TRBD2. The junction had 8 bases not matched to a gene; V was cut back by 0 bases and J by 3 bases. CDR3 size: 15 residues. The germline V gene encodes CDR1 DFQATT and CDR2 SNEGSKA (reference sequence). CDR3 protein: CSARDPGSGDYEQYF. In nucleotides, the CDR3 is TGCAGTGCTAGAGATCCCGGCAGCGGGGACTACGAGCAGTACTTC.

J is TRBJ1-2 and V is TRBV7-9; D unresolved. The CDR3 consists of 12 residues. Germline CDR1 and CDR2: SEHNR and FQNEAQ (reference sequence). Trimming shortened V by 7 bases and J by 0 bases, and 6 bases separated the two germline ends. CDR3 loop: CASIDPNYGYTF. The CDR3 coding sequence is TGTGCCAGCATCGACCCTAACTATGGCTACACCTTC.

This clonotype was seen more than once but under ten times. This chain joins TRBV7-2 and TRBJ2-3, with 10 bases identical to TRBD2. Germline trimming cut 5 bases from V and 3 bases from J; bases unmatched to any gene: 5. This CDR3 spans 15 amino acids. CDR1 is SGHTA, CDR2 FQGNSA, per germline. This chain's CDR3 is CASSPSGGATDTQYF. CDR3 DNA: TGTGCCAGCAGCCCAAGCGGGGGGGCGACAGATACGCAGTATTTT.

This chain connects TRBV11-3 to TRBJ2-1; 8 bases are a match to TRBD1. The CDR3 runs 16 residues. V was pared by 4 bases and J by 5 bases, with 10 bases of the junction left unmatched. CDR1 and CDR2 (germline): SGHNT, YENEEA. The CDR3 here is CASSSTGLGQDNEQFF. The CDR3 region has the DNA TGTGCCAGCAGCTCAACGGGACTGGGACAGGACAATGAGCAGTTCTTC.

The chain uses TRBV11-2 and TRBJ2-1; a possible D gene is TRBD1 (6 bases). Germline V gene sequence: CDR1 SGHAT, CDR2 FQNNGV. There are 17 residues in the CDR3. Trimming took off 4 bases at V and 0 bases at J, with 16 bases between the two ends. The CDR3 DNA follows: TGTGCCAGCAGCTCCCCGTGGACAGCGAGCTCCTACAATGAGCAGTTCTTC. Its translation: CASSSPWTASSYNEQFF.

The chain couples TRBV6-2 or TRBV6-3 to TRBJ2-1; TRBD2 aligns across 12 bases. Germline CDR1 is MNHEY and CDR2 is SVGEGT. V dropped 0 bases and J dropped 14; count of bases not matched to a gene: 2. CDR3 length equals 13 residues. The DNA of the CDR3 is TGTGCCAGCAGTTACTCTCTAGCGGGAGGGAAGTTCTTC. The encoded protein is CASSYSLAGGKFF.